This T cell receptor beta chain was observed in a study of blood T cells in healthy people across ages (dated by TCRdb to between 2014 and 2017). Turning to the overall study: In model experiments, roughly one uniquely barcoded TCR beta cDNA molecule per two T cells was captured by template switching. To track age-related changes in TCR beta repertoire diversity, the study relied on deep sequencing normalized with unique cDNA molecular identifiers. The donors were split into four age groups: young (average around 15 years), middle-aged (roughly 40), aged (about 56) and long-lived (approximately 89). To avoid experimental bias, donors of different ages were distributed randomly across sequencing lanes. For two donors (one aged 18 to 30 and one aged 80 or older), the study analyzed two additional independent replicas of 1 million unique cDNA reads from the same blood draw. Summary of the overall study and its limitations: The percentage of naive T cells measured by flow cytometry correlated strongly with observed TCR beta diversity. Donor CMV infection status was unknown, potentially confounding age-related changes in expanded clonotypes. Because profiling used bulk unsorted PBMCs, naive and antigen-experienced compartments could not be compared conclusively. Compared with the aged group, the long-lived group had more naive CD4+ T cells, fewer expanded clones and increased TCR diversity, suggesting age selection. Total diversity estimates from one million sequenced T cells were considered lower bounds and underestimates. As age increased, observed TCR beta diversity per million T cells dropped in a roughly linear way, and a significant reduction was already evident by age 40.

Donors were a few dozen systemically healthy Caucasian individuals from Russia aged roughly 6 to 95 years. Approximately 9.3 milliliters of peripheral blood were collected from each donor into EDTA-treated Vacutainer tubes. Ficoll-Paque density-gradient centrifugation was used to isolate PBMCs, with at least 6.5 million per sample. Total RNA was extracted from PBMCs with Trizol reagent, with at least 6 micrograms obtained per sample. For every donor, flow cytometry on a PBMC aliquot measured the percentage of naive CD45RAhigh/CD27high T cells. Library prep was done by 5' RACE. This sample was sequenced with an Illumina HiSeq 2500. The second PCR ran for about 6 to 12 cycles and used a J-beta primer mix along with a sample-barcoded 5' primer. A template-switch 5' adaptor carrying 12 random nucleotides introduced a unique molecular identifier onto each TCR beta cDNA molecule. Each sample yielded at least 2.5 million CDR3-containing paired-end reads. First-strand cDNA synthesis was performed from all RNA using the Mint cDNA synthesis kit, with priming by a TRBC-specific oligonucleotide. Following uracil-DNA glycosylase treatment, a first 18-cycle PCR with universal primers M1SS and BC2_uni_R was performed on all cDNA. For the original study's pipeline: For normalization, 1 million high-quality reads were randomly selected from each sample, with every read carrying a distinct molecular identifier. Instead of being binned into consensus sequences, reads that shared molecular identifiers were thrown out. MiTCR, run with a Q25 quality threshold and the strictest error-elimination algorithm, handled CDR3 identification, clonotype clustering and error correction. A nonparametric unseen species model using Euler transformation provided a lower-bound estimate of total TCR beta diversity. TCRdb ran its own pipeline on the public reads, namely fastp trimming at Q25 and MiXCR clone calling, and kept in-frame beta chains. Merged by CDR3 protein, the rows form single entries marked with the most common genes and DNA. The V and J calls were not made by the authors but by TCRdb's processing. The sample records about 1.5 million distinct CDR3 sequences, roughly two fifths of which are singletons. Under 5% of the sample goes to the ten largest clones.

The junction shows trimming of 0 bases on V and 4 bases on J, plus 6 bases between the germline ends. The CDR3 goes from the cysteine to the phenylalanine over 14 residues. Only the CDR3 DNA stays, 42 bases, in frame from base 1. According to the germline V gene, CDR1 reads LGHNA and CDR2 reads YSLEER. Concerning this clonotype itself: Its antigen is currently not known. One base away there is no much larger clone; base qualities are not given.

The TCR originated in a woman aged 18 to 35 in good health. The chain links TRBV4-3 with TRBJ2-2; the D gene cannot be named for sure. The sequenced sample was blood. The CDR3 protein sequence reads: CASSQDSFTGELFF. The base sequence is TGCGCCAGCAGCCAAGACAGTTTCACCGGGGAGCTGTTTTTT.